This is a list of T cell receptor beta chains from one sample in a study of T cell responses to AZD1222 COVID-19 vaccine. The repertoire was sequenced with immunoSEQ multiplex PCR; TCRdb's copy has only in-frame clones and lacks some. Here the sample spans about 130,000 clones, roughly 90% being singletons. The sample was peripheral blood, taken 28 days after the second AZD1222 dose. Receptors originate from an adult who received the AZD1222 COVID-19 vaccine. CDR3s include the opening cysteine and the closing phenylalanine or tryptophan. A D gene is named only where the DNA matches it firmly. Only part of the rows carry a size: once, few, many, or a class if the clone is expanded.

abundance: -; d_gene: -; j_gene: TRBJ2-1; v_gene: TRBV5-1; CDR3nt: TGCGCCAGCAGCTTAAAAACTGGAGGGGCCAATGAGCAGTTCTTC; CDR3aa: CASSLKTGGANEQFF
abundance: -; d_gene: -; j_gene: TRBJ1-5; v_gene: TRBV14; CDR3nt: TGTGCCAGCAGCCAAGGTGAGGTGCAGCCCCAGCATTTT; CDR3aa: CASSQGEVQPQHF
abundance: -; d_gene: -; j_gene: TRBJ2-2; v_gene: TRBV29-1; CDR3nt: TGCAGCGTTGTTCCTTCCCCCCCCGGGGAGCTGTTTTTT; CDR3aa: CSVVPSPPGELFF
abundance: -; d_gene: -; j_gene: TRBJ2-7; v_gene: TRBV15; CDR3nt: TGTGCCACCAGCAGGGAGCTAAGATACGAGCAGTACTTC; CDR3aa: CATSRELRYEQYF
abundance: -; d_gene: -; j_gene: TRBJ1-3; v_gene: TRBV7-9; CDR3nt: TGTGCCAGCAGCCCGGTGGTTGTAGACACCATATATTTT; CDR3aa: CASSPVVVDTIYF
abundance: few; d_gene: TRBD2; j_gene: TRBJ2-3; v_gene: TRBV19; CDR3nt: TGTGCCAGTAGTATTGTCGGGACTAGCCTCACAGATACGCAGTATTTT; CDR3aa: CASSIVGTSLTDTQYF
abundance: -; d_gene: TRBD1; j_gene: TRBJ2-7; v_gene: TRBV30; CDR3nt: TGTGCCTGGAGTGGGACAGGGGGCACTGGGCGGTACTTC; CDR3aa: CAWSGTGGTGRYF
abundance: -; d_gene: -; j_gene: TRBJ2-2; v_gene: TRBV18; CDR3nt: TGTGCCAGCTCACCAATGGACACCGGGGAGCTGTTTTTT; CDR3aa: CASSPMDTGELFF
abundance: -; d_gene: -; j_gene: TRBJ2-5; v_gene: TRBV20-1; CDR3nt: TGCAGTGCTAGTGGGCCCCCGGACACTCAAGAGACCCAGTACTTC; CDR3aa: CSASGPPDTQETQYF
abundance: once; d_gene: -; j_gene: TRBJ1-2; v_gene: TRBV19; CDR3nt: TGTGCCAGTAGTCGACAATCGGGACACCTTAACTATGGCTACACCTTC; CDR3aa: CASSRQSGHLNYGYTF
abundance: -; d_gene: TRBD2; j_gene: TRBJ2-5; v_gene: TRBV27; CDR3nt: TGTGCCAGCAGTTCTAAGACTAGCGGGGCTTATGAGACCCAGTACTTC; CDR3aa: CASSSKTSGAYETQYF
abundance: -; d_gene: -; j_gene: TRBJ2-7; v_gene: TRBV7-9; CDR3nt: TGTGCCAGCAGCTGGGGACCCTACGAGCAGTACTTC; CDR3aa: CASSWGPYEQYF
abundance: -; d_gene: -; j_gene: TRBJ1-1; v_gene: TRBV19; CDR3nt: TGTGCCAGTAGTTCAACCCAAGGGACTTTCGGCACTGAAGCTTTCTTT; CDR3aa: CASSSTQGTFGTEAFF
abundance: -; d_gene: -; j_gene: TRBJ1-1; v_gene: TRBV11-3; CDR3nt: TGTGCCAGCAGCTTAGCCGGAGGGAGTGTGGCTTTCTTT; CDR3aa: CASSLAGGSVAFF
abundance: -; d_gene: TRBD2; j_gene: TRBJ2-1; v_gene: TRBV7-7; CDR3nt: TGTGCCAGCAGCCAGACTAGCGCGGGGGGGACATCTGAGCAGTTCTTC; CDR3aa: CASSQTSAGGTSEQFF
abundance: -; d_gene: -; j_gene: TRBJ1-5; v_gene: TRBV5-1; CDR3nt: TGCGCCAGCAGCCTGGGGCAGGGGAGTCAGCCCCAGCATTTT; CDR3aa: CASSLGQGSQPQHF
abundance: -; d_gene: TRBD2; j_gene: TRBJ2-3; v_gene: TRBV7-2; CDR3nt: TGTGCCAGCAGCTTGGGGGCTAGCGGGGGGCTAACGCAGTATTTT; CDR3aa: CASSLGASGGLTQYF
abundance: -; d_gene: TRBD1; j_gene: TRBJ1-5; v_gene: TRBV19; CDR3nt: TGTGCCAGTAGTTGGACAGGGGGCCCTCCAGGGCCCCAGCATTTT; CDR3aa: CASSWTGGPPGPQHF
abundance: -; d_gene: -; j_gene: TRBJ2-1; v_gene: TRBV24-1; CDR3nt: TGTGCCACCAGTGATCCGGGGACCAAGTCCGATGAGCAGTTCTTC; CDR3aa: CATSDPGTKSDEQFF
abundance: -; d_gene: TRBD1; j_gene: TRBJ1-6; v_gene: TRBV4-2; CDR3nt: TGTGCCAGCAGCGAGATCGGGACAGGGTTTTCATTT; CDR3aa: CASSEIGTGFSF
abundance: -; d_gene: -; j_gene: TRBJ1-4; v_gene: TRBV4-3; CDR3nt: TGCGCCAGCAGCCAAGATGAGGTGGCTGGGGGTGAAAAACTGTTTTTT; CDR3aa: CASSQDEVAGGEKLFF
abundance: -; d_gene: TRBD1; j_gene: TRBJ2-3; v_gene: TRBV18; CDR3nt: TGTGCCAGCTCACCGCGGGCTGGACAGGGGCCTTTTGGCACAGATACGCAGTATTTT; CDR3aa: CASSPRAGQGPFGTDTQYF